This is a list of T cell receptor beta chains from one sample in a study of cytomegalovirus exposure and HLA in healthy donors. Sequenced by immunoSEQ multiplex PCR; TCRdb stores in-frame clones only, minus some. The table lists about 44,000 clones. The material sequenced was PBMCs. The receptors here all came from a male donor in good health and CMV-seronegative. Each CDR3 is given with its conserved first and last residue. Each record gives: V gene, J gene, clone size, D gene, CDR3 length, CDR3 DNA, CDR3 protein. D genes are given only for firm matches. The size of a clone is reported for some rows only, either as once, few or many, or as a class for expanded clones.

TRBV9	TRBJ2-7	NA	NA	15	TGTGCCAGCAGCGTAGGAGGGGAGGTCGCCTACGAGCAGTACTTC	CASSVGGEVAYEQYF
TRBV21-1	TRBJ2-7	NA	NA	15	TGTGCCAGCAGCAAAGCGCGGGACAGGGGTCACGAGCAGTACTTC	CASSKARDRGHEQYF
TRBV5-8	TRBJ2-2	NA	NA	15	TGTGCCAGCAGCTTGCTTACAACCAGGGCCGGGGAGCTGTTTTTT	CASSLLTTRAGELFF
TRBV7-8	TRBJ2-5	NA	NA	14	TGTGCCAGCAGCTCCACAGGGTTCCAAGAGACCCAGTACTTC	CASSSTGFQETQYF
TRBV7-2	TRBJ2-7	NA	TRBD1	13	TGTGCCAGCAGCAGGGACAGGCAGAACGAGCAGTACTTC	CASSRDRQNEQYF
TRBV5-5	TRBJ1-2	NA	TRBD1	14	TGTGCCAGCAGCTTGCGGCAGGGGGTCTATGGCTACACCTTC	CASSLRQGVYGYTF
TRBV4-1	TRBJ2-7	NA	TRBD2	17	TGCGCCAGCAGCCAAGATCTGGCTAGCGGGAGTTTCAACGAGCAGTACTTC	CASSQDLASGSFNEQYF
TRBV18	TRBJ2-7	NA	NA	13	TGTGCCAGCTCACCAATCCCAGGGTACGAGCAGTACTTC	CASSPIPGYEQYF
TRBV28	TRBJ2-2	NA	NA	15	TGTGCCAGCAGTCCCCCGGACATCCGCACCGGGGAGCTGTTTTTT	CASSPPDIRTGELFF
TRBV19	TRBJ2-2	NA	TRBD1	14	TGTGCCAGTAAGACAGGGCAAGTAACCGGGGAGCTGTTTTTT	CASKTGQVTGELFF
TRBV18	TRBJ2-3	NA	TRBD2	16	TGTGCCAGCTCACCACCGACGGGAGGGAATGGAGATACGCAGTATTTT	CASSPPTGGNGDTQYF
TRBV2	TRBJ1-2	NA	NA	16	TGTGCCAGCAGCGCAGAAGGGCCAGGGCTGAACTATGGCTACACCTTC	CASSAEGPGLNYGYTF
TRBV18	TRBJ1-2	NA	TRBD1	15	TGTGCCAGCTCACCGGACAGGGGAGCTCTCTATGGCTACACCTTC	CASSPDRGALYGYTF
TRBV2	TRBJ2-3	NA	NA	14	TGTGCCAGCAGGGAGGGACAGAGCACAGATACGCAGTATTTT	CASREGQSTDTQYF
TRBV5-6	TRBJ2-2	NA	NA	15	TGTGCCAGCAGCCCAGAGGGACTCAACACCGGGGAGCTGTTTTTT	CASSPEGLNTGELFF
TRBV7-8	TRBJ2-7	NA	TRBD2	14	TGTGCCAGCAGTTCCTTAGCGGGAAGCAACGAGCAGTACTTC	CASSSLAGSNEQYF
TRBV6-1	TRBJ1-2	NA	NA	13	TGTGCCACCGGGGAAGACGCTAACTATGGCTACACCTTC	CATGEDANYGYTF
TRBV2	TRBJ2-1	NA	TRBD1	15	TGTGCCAGCAATGGACCGGGACAGGGGGACAATGAGCAGTTCTTC	CASNGPGQGDNEQFF
TRBV7-2	TRBJ2-1	medium-sized	NA	12	TGTGCCAGCAGCTGGAGAGGCAATGAGCAGTTCTTC	CASSWRGNEQFF
TRBV9	TRBJ1-5	NA	NA	14	TGTGCCAGCAGCGTCAGCGATAGCAATCAGCCCCAGCATTTT	CASSVSDSNQPQHF
TRBV29-1	TRBJ2-3	NA	NA	16	TGCAGCGTTAGCCTCGTTCTTAGTAGGTTAGCGGATACGCAGTATTTT	CSVSLVLSRLADTQYF
TRBV19	TRBJ2-5	NA	TRBD2	14	TGTGCCAGTACCCCAGCGGGAGGCCGGGAGACCCAGTACTTC	CASTPAGGRETQYF
TRBV6-1	TRBJ1-5	NA	TRBD1	15	TGTGCCAGCACCATAGACAGGGGGAGCAATCAGCCCCAGCATTTT	CASTIDRGSNQPQHF
TRBV6-6	TRBJ2-1	NA	TRBD2	16	TGTGCCAGCAGGCAAACCGGGACTAGGGGGTTGAATGAGCAGTTCTTC	CASRQTGTRGLNEQFF